The rows below give T cell receptor beta chains drawn from one sample of a study of T cells after yellow fever vaccination. TCRdb fed the 5' RACE reads into MiXCR, producing one record per CDR3 protein. The profile shows around 140,000 distinct CDR3 sequences, 7% to 9% of them singletons. The input for sequencing was CD4+ T cells sorted from PBMCs, taken 5 days after the yellow fever booster vaccination. The receptors come from a man between 25 and 39 years old who received the YFV17D yellow fever vaccine. Both conserved end residues are trimmed from each CDR3.

>TRBJ2-7|TRBV3-1
ASSPLGRGGEQY
>TRBJ2-5|TRBV5-5
ASSFNRASETQY
>TRBJ2-5|TRBV7-2
ASSSLLQETQY
>TRBJ2-5|TRBV11-3
ASSPRAVAGIQETQY
>TRBJ2-2|TRBV6-1
ASSTTPNTGELF
>TRBJ2-7|TRBV3-1
GSSQRRPGPTYEQY
>TRBJ2-1|TRBV20-1
SAKRYNEQF
>TRBJ2-1|TRBV10-3
AISESTSGSLYNEQF
>TRBJ2-5|TRBV20-1
SAAALAEPSQETQY
>TRBJ2-2|TRBV20-1
SARDSTWRGDTGELF
>TRBJ2-1|TRBV5-4
ASSRKAGSSYNEQF
>TRBJ1-4|TRBV7-6
ASSPQRGEKLF
>TRBJ2-7|TRBV27
ASSSLGVGDYEQY
>TRBJ2-7|TRBV7-2
ASSLVDSIEQY
>TRBJ2-1|TRBV7-9
ASSLGGTGEQF
>TRBJ2-3|TRBV20-1
SHDSSTDTQY
>TRBJ2-7|TRBV12-3/TRBV12-4
ASSRGTSGYEQY
>TRBJ2-5|TRBV29-1
SVGQGRQGETQY
>TRBJ2-4|TRBV20-1
SAPSARPGGSGKNIQY
>TRBJ2-1|TRBV5-1
ASSLGGGASYNEQF
>TRBJ2-4|TRBV13
ASSAGRDPPNIQY
>TRBJ1-2|TRBV12-3/TRBV12-4
ASSQLTGNNYGYT
>TRBJ2-7|TRBV20-1
SAREGTGGYEQY
>TRBJ1-1|TRBV12-3/TRBV12-4
ASSRRDSNTEAF
>TRBJ2-2|TRBV7-2
ASAATSGNTGELF
>TRBJ2-5|TRBV2
ASTANPEETQY
>TRBJ1-5|TRBV20-1
SAREGASNQPQH
>TRBJ2-2|TRBV21-1
ASPLAALVGTGELF
>TRBJ2-2|TRBV5-1
ASSIGTIEAGELF
>TRBJ2-7|TRBV9
ASSVSGQGPYEQY
>TRBJ2-3|TRBV7-2
ASSQDVNKDTQY
>TRBJ1-6|TRBV20-1
SAYQIQGIRSPLH
>TRBJ2-2|TRBV4-3
ASSSTSGSGGELF
>TRBJ1-5|TRBV7-7
ASSEYDRPHNQPQH
>TRBJ2-1|TRBV5-6
ASSLAGGEQF
>TRBJ1-1|TRBV5-1
ASSRSGQGKNTEAF
>TRBJ2-1|TRBV20-1
SANDVNHYNEQF
>TRBJ2-1|TRBV28
ASSFGAGGQYNEQF
>TRBJ1-3|TRBV18
ASSPSQYGNTIY
>TRBJ2-3|TRBV12-3/TRBV12-4
ASSSPGGTDTQY
>TRBJ2-1|TRBV20-1
SARDRRAQF